What follows are 25 T cell receptor beta chains derived from one specimen sequenced in a study of T cell responses to AZD1222 COVID-19 vaccine. Sequencing used immunoSEQ multiplex PCR; TCRdb keeps in-frame clones, though not all of them. The data show 150,000 to 200,000 clones, more than 80% seen once. The input for sequencing was peripheral blood, taken on day 0 of AZD1222 vaccination. These receptors were taken from an adult in good health.

The chain recombines TRBV30 with TRBJ1-4; D is perhaps TRBD1 (5 bases). Trimming took 8 bases from V and 10 from J, leaving 17 bases between them. The CDR3 contains 12 residues. In germline, CDR1 is GTSNPN, CDR2 SVGIG (reference sequence). CDR3 coding DNA: TGTGCCGGAAGGGACCGAGAAGGAAAACTGTTTTTT. It specifies CAGRDREGKLFF. Full variable domain (remainder filled in from reference TRBV30 and TRBJ1-4): SQTIHQWPATLVQPVGSPLSLECTVEGTSNPNLYWYRQAAGRGLQLLFYSVGIGQISSEVPQNLSASRPQDRQFILSSKKLLLSDSGFYLCAGRDREGKLFFGSGTQLSVL.

This clone was seen a single time. The CDR3 DNA reads as TGTGCCAGCAGGGACTCGGGGAATCAGCCCCAGCATTTT. Translating gives CASRDSGNQPQHF. The V and J genes are TRBV2 and TRBJ1-5; D unclear. CDR3 length: 13 residues. From germline, CDR1 is SNHLY and CDR2 FYNNEI. Trimming took 6 bases from V and 4 from J, leaving 10 bases between them.

This clone was detected a few times. V usage is TRBV7-8 and J usage is TRBJ2-1; D might be TRBD1 (6 bases). V was pared by 6 bases and J by 6 bases, with 15 bases between. The CDR3 is 14 residues long. CDR1 is SGHVS and CDR2 is FQNEAQ in the germline V gene. CDR3 sequence: CASSRMAGVNEQFF. CDR3 sequence (DNA): TGTGCCAGCAGTCGAATGGCAGGGGTCAATGAGCAGTTCTTC. Full variable domain (rest looked up from reference TRBV7-8 and TRBJ2-1): GAGVSQSPRYKVAKRGQDVALRCDPISGHVSLFWYQQALGQGPEFLTYFQNEAQLDKSGLPSDRFFAERPEGSVSTLKIQRTQQEDSAVYLCASSRMAGVNEQFFGPGTRLTVL.

The rearrangement joins TRBV6-2 or TRBV6-3 to TRBJ2-1; 13 bases align to TRBD2. This CDR3 has 16 amino acids. From germline, CDR1 is MNHEY and CDR2 SVGEGT. V shed 5 bases, J shed 7 bases, and the junction held 8 bases outside the gene matches. Written as DNA, the CDR3 is TGTGCCAGCAGTCGGCCGGGACTAGCGGGAAAAAATGAGCAGTTCTTC. Its translation: CASSRPGLAGKNEQFF.

The V call is TRBV19, the J call TRBJ1-3, with 7 nucleotides matching TRBD1. CDR1 and CDR2 (germline): LNHDA, SQIVND (reference sequence). With V trimmed by 5 bases and J by 5 bases, 12 bases remained unmatched. The CDR3 runs to 16 residues. CDR3 sequence (DNA): TGTGCCAGTAGTGCGAACCGGGGACAGCCAAGAAACACCATATATTTT. As protein: CASSANRGQPRNTIYF. Supplemented by reference TRBV19 and TRBJ1-3, the full variable domain reads DGGITQSPKYLFRKEGQNVTLSCEQNLNHDAMYWYRQDPGQGLRLIYYSQIVNDFQKGDIAEGYSVSREKKESFPLTVTSAQKNPTAFYLCASSANRGQPRNTIYFGEGSWLTVV.

The rearrangement links TRBV19 to TRBJ2-7, with 11 bases matching TRBD1. CDR1 LNHDA and CDR2 SQIVND come from the germline V gene (reference sequence). The CDR3 loop spans 15 amino acids. V dropped 1 base and J dropped 6; count of bases not matched to a gene: 5. The CDR3 sequence: CASSIGGTGGGEQYF. The CDR3 DNA is TGTGCCAGTAGTATAGGCGGGACAGGGGGAGGCGAGCAGTACTTC.

The table lists this clone with a count of one. The chain couples TRBV18 to TRBJ1-5; weak D call: TRBD1 (5 bases). The length of the CDR3 is 16 residues. The ends were cut back, 6 bases at V and 3 bases at J, with 18 bases in the middle. Per germline, CDR1 KGHSH and CDR2 LQKENI. The CDR3 reads CASSLLNPGHNQPQHF. CDR3 bases: TGTGCCAGCTCTCTGCTTAACCCTGGACACAATCAGCCCCAGCATTTT. Full variable domain (outside the CDR3, taken from reference TRBV18 and TRBJ1-5): NAGVMQNPRHLVRRRGQEARLRCSPMKGHSHVYWYRQLPEEGLKFMVYLQKENIIDESGMPKERFSAEFPKEGPSILRIQQVVRGDSAAYFCASSLLNPGHNQPQHFGDGTRLSIL.

This clone was seen only a few times. The chain joins TRBV5-4 to TRBJ2-7; 12 bases are a match to TRBD2. The length of the CDR3 is 19 residues. Germline values: CDR1 SGHNT, CDR2 YYREEE (reference sequence). Germline trimming cut 0 bases from V and 6 bases from J; bases unmatched to any gene: 16. The CDR3 DNA follows: TGTGCCAGCAGCTTGGACGGACTAGCGGGAAGCCAAAGAGGGTCCGAGCAGTACTTC. Its protein is CASSLDGLAGSQRGSEQYF.

The chain links TRBV28 to TRBJ1-5; tentative D call: TRBD1 (5 bases). The CDR3 consists of 14 residues. The germline CDR1 and CDR2 sequences are MDHEN and SYDVKM. V was shortened by 3 bases and J by 0 bases, with 6 bases between the two germline ends. CDR3: CASSLTASNQPQHF. The DNA of the CDR3 is TGTGCCAGCAGTTTGACAGCTAGCAATCAGCCCCAGCATTTT.

The CDR3 DNA is TGTGCCAGCAGGCCGGGACAGGGGGCCGGCAATCAGCCCCAGCATTTT. This gives the protein CASRPGQGAGNQPQHF. The chain couples TRBV6-6 to TRBJ1-5; 12 bases map to TRBD1. Germline loops: CDR1 MNHNY, CDR2 SVGAGI (reference sequence). The CDR3 sequence is 16 residues long. With 6 bases clipped from V and 2 bases from J, the junction kept 5 bases outside the gene matches.

This clone was seen just once. This sequence joins TRBV4-3 and TRBJ1-2, with TRBD1 matching over 9 bases. V lost 3 bases and J lost 4; bases outside the gene matches: 0. The CDR3 totals 13 residues. CDR1 LGHNA and CDR2 YSLEER come from the germline V gene. The CDR3 region is CASSQGQGYGYTF. The CDR3 bases are TGCGCCAGCAGCCAGGGACAGGGCTATGGCTACACCTTC.

As DNA, the CDR3 is TGCGCCAGCAGCCAAGGAGCGGGATCGAACACTGAAGCTTTCTTT. Encoded protein: CASSQGAGSNTEAFF. The V call is TRBV4-1, the J call TRBJ1-1; D not resolved. The CDR3 length is 15 residues. Deletions cut 1 base from V and 1 base from J, with 10 bases between. Germline values: CDR1 MGHRA, CDR2 YSYEKL.

The V gene is TRBV19, the J gene TRBJ1-2, with TRBD1 matching over 7 bases. V lost 5 bases, J lost 4 bases, and 4 bases stayed unmatched. The CDR3 length is 13 residues. The germline gives CDR1 LNHDA, CDR2 SQIVND (reference sequence). The CDR3 is CASSDRARYGYTF. As DNA, the CDR3 is TGTGCCAGTAGTGACAGGGCCCGCTATGGCTACACCTTC.

This clone was recorded a few times. V and J are TRBV6-5 and TRBJ2-1; the D is unclear. Germline CDR1 is MNHEY and CDR2 is SVGAGI. The CDR3 is 14 residues long. The V end lost 6 bases, the J end lost 5 bases, and 14 bases lay between the germline ends. The CDR3 spells CASSPGFENNEQFF. Written as DNA, the CDR3 is TGTGCCAGCAGCCCCGGGTTCGAAAACAATGAGCAGTTCTTC.

The count of this clone is one. V is TRBV10-1 and J is TRBJ1-3; D is undetermined. Germline CDR1 and CDR2: WNHNN and SYGVQD (reference sequence). The V and J ends lost 7 bases and 0 bases respectively, with 7 bases between them. The CDR3 extends over 13 amino acids. The CDR3 sequence: CASKGNSGNTIYF. CDR3 sequence (DNA): TGCGCCAGCAAGGGCAACTCTGGAAACACCATATATTTT.

This clone was seen only once. The V call is TRBV9, the J call TRBJ2-7; D perhaps matches TRBD2 (5 bases). CDR3 length: 12 amino acids. Germline CDR1 reads SGDLS; CDR2 reads YYNGEE. CDR3 sequence reads: CERAGLLREQYF. CDR3 DNA: TGTGAACGGGCTGGACTTCTACGAGAGCAGTACTTC.

The chain recombines TRBV29-1 with TRBJ2-5; 7 bases are a match to TRBD1. V was pared by 6 bases and J by 4 bases, with 5 bases of the junction left unmatched. Looked up from germline, CDR1 is SQVTM and CDR2 is ANQGSEA. The CDR3 covers 12 residues. The CDR3, as DNA: TGCAGCGTACCGGGACAGAGAGAGACCCAGTACTTC. Protein product: CSVPGQRETQYF.

This sequence joins TRBV28 and TRBJ2-3; TRBD2 aligns across 12 bases. This CDR3 comprises 21 residues. V lost 3 bases, J lost 2 bases, and 18 bases stayed unmatched. Germline-derived CDR1 and CDR2 are MDHEN and SYDVKM. CDR3 bases: TGTGCCAGCAGTTTTCGTCGGCGTGGGGCACTAGCGGGGGGATTCACAGATACGCAGTATTTT. It specifies CASSFRRRGALAGGFTDTQYF.

This clone has a handful of counts. The chain couples TRBV6-5 to TRBJ2-7; the D is unclear. CDR1 MNHEY and CDR2 SVGAGI come from the germline V gene. The V end was cut by 6 bases, the J end by 1 base, with 10 bases between. This CDR3 spans 13 amino acids. The CDR3 loop is CASSPNPSYEQYF. CDR3 nucleotides: TGTGCCAGCAGCCCAAACCCGTCCTACGAGCAGTACTTC.

The CDR3 region has the DNA TGTGCCAGCAAAATGCGGGAGGGCACAGATACGCAGTATTTT. Protein sequence: CASKMREGTDTQYF. The genes are TRBV7-2 and TRBJ2-3; 8 bases are a match to TRBD2. V dropped 7 bases and J dropped 1; count of bases not matched to a gene: 4. Germline V gene data show CDR1 as SGHTA and CDR2 as FQGNSA. The CDR3 has 14 amino acids.

This clone was recorded once. The gene calls are TRBV6-5 and TRBJ2-3; D is perhaps TRBD1 (8 bases). V dropped 2 bases and J dropped 3 bases, with 15 bases sitting between them. In germline, CDR1 is MNHEY, CDR2 SVGAGI. CDR3 length: 16 residues. This chain's CDR3 is CASSYTGQGGTDTQYF. Written as DNA, the CDR3 is TGTGCCAGCAGTTACACTGGACAGGGAGGGACAGATACGCAGTATTTT.

The rearrangement uses TRBV28 and TRBJ2-2, with TRBD1 identical over 7 bases. With 6 bases clipped from V and 7 bases from J, the junction kept 20 bases outside the gene matches. Looked up from germline, CDR1 is MDHEN and CDR2 is SYDVKM. The CDR3 covers 18 residues. The DNA for the CDR3 is TGTGCCAGCAGCGCACCCCCGCAGGGGGTCTCGGTTTACGGGGAGCTGTTTTTT. Translated, it gives CASSAPPQGVSVYGELFF.

V and J are TRBV30 and TRBJ2-7; 7 positions agree with TRBD1. Germline CDR1 and CDR2: GTSNPN and SVGIG (reference sequence). V lost 2 bases, J lost 2 bases, and 6 bases stayed unmatched. CDR3 length equals 14 residues. The CDR3 DNA is TGTGCCTGGAGTAGGCAGGGGGTAACCTACGAGCAGTACTTC. The encoded protein is CAWSRQGVTYEQYF.

V usage is TRBV11-3 and J usage is TRBJ2-2; TRBD1 aligns across 9 bases. The CDR3 extends over 17 amino acids. In germline, CDR1 is SGHNT, CDR2 YENEEA. Trimming took 3 bases from V and 0 from J; bases not matched to a gene: 5. This chain's CDR3 is CASSFATGGPNTGELFF. CDR3 nucleotides: TGTGCCAGCAGCTTTGCTACAGGGGGCCCGAACACCGGGGAGCTGTTTTTT.

CDR3 region: CASSIVEAGGTEAFF. DNA of the CDR3: TGTGCCAGTAGTATAGTAGAGGCAGGAGGGACTGAAGCTTTCTTT. The chain links TRBV19 to TRBJ1-1; D gene unclear. The CDR3 has 15 amino acids. The germline V gene has CDR1 LNHDA and CDR2 SQIVND (reference sequence). V was pared by 1 base and J by 5 bases, with 14 bases between.